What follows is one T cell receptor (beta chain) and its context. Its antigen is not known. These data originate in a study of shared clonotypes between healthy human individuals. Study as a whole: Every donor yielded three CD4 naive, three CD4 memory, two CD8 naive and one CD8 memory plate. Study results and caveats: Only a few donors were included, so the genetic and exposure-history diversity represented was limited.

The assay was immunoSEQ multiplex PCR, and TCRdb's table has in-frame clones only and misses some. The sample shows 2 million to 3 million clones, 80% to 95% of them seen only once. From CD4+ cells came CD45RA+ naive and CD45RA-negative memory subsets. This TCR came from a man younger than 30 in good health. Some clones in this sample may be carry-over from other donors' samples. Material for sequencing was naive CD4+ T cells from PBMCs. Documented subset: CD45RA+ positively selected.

The CDR3 bases are TGTGCCAGTACGACAGGGGGGACTGATACGCAGTATTTT. It is translated as CASTTGGTDTQYF. The chain recombines TRBV28 with TRBJ2-3, with 9 bases fitting TRBD1. V lost 9 bases and J lost 6; bases outside the gene matches: 7. Germline V gives CDR1 MDHEN, CDR2 SYDVKM. The CDR3 contains 13 residues.